Reported below is one T cell receptor (beta chain). Antigen specificity is unknown. The data originate from a study of T cell responses to AZD1222 COVID-19 vaccine. Regarding the study as a whole: White British donors predominated, females outnumbered males, and clonal diversity was possibly underestimated. CD4 TCRs associated with vaccination spanned spike, dominating at 160-218 and 743-854.

Trimming removed 8 bases at V and 6 bases at J, with 16 bases between. This CDR3 region has 13 residues. Assay: immunoSEQ multiplex PCR; the TCRdb copy retains only in-frame clones and omits some. The sample includes 95,000 to 110,000 clones, 87% of them seen just once. The sample here was peripheral blood, taken 28 days after the second AZD1222 dose. The V and J genes are TRBV12-3 or TRBV12-4 and TRBJ1-2, with a possible D match to TRBD1 (6 bases). The receptor was isolated from an adult who received the AZD1222 COVID-19 vaccine. CDR3 coding DNA: TGTGCCAGCGTACTACAGGGTATCGATGGCTACACCTTC. It yields the protein CASVLQGIDGYTF.